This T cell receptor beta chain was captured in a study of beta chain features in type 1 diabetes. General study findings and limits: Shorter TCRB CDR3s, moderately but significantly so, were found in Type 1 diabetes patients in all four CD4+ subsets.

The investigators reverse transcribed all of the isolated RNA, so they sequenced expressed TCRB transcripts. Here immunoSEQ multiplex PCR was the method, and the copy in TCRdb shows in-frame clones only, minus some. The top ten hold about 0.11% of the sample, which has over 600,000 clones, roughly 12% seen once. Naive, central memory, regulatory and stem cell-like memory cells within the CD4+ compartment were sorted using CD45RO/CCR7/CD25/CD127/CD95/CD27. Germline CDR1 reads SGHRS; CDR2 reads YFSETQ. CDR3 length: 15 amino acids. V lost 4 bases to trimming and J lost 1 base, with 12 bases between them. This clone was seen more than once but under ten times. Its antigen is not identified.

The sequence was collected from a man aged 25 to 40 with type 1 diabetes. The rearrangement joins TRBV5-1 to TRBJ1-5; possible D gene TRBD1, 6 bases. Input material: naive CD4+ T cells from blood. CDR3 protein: CASSPEQGSNQPQHF. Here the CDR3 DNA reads TGCGCCAGCAGCCCGGAACAGGGAAGCAATCAGCCCCAGCATTTT. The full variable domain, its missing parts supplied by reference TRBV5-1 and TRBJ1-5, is KAGVTQTPRYLIKTRGQQVTLSCSPISGHRSVSWYQQTPGQGLQFLFEYFSETQRNKGNFPGRFSGRQFSNSRSEMNVSTLELGDSALYLCASSPEQGSNQPQHFGDGTRLSIL.